This T cell receptor (beta chain) was identified in a study of siplizumab effects on memory and regulatory T cells. Study outcomes and limitations: Proliferating CD4+ or CD8+ clones, roughly 75-97% of them, lacked an assignable naive or memory phenotype. The study found that mappable alloreactive CD4+ clones averaged around 72% Treg-derived with siplizumab and around 25% in controls. Alloreactive clones mapping to unstimulated subsets formed only a minor fraction.

CDR3 length: 20 residues. Germline CDR1 reads SGDLS; CDR2 reads YYNGEE. With 0 bases clipped from V and 3 bases from J, the junction kept 12 bases outside the gene matches. Of note for this clone: No antigen is known for it.

Per sample, the assay covered 80,000 to 100,000 TCR templates. Measured with immunoSEQ multiplex PCR; TCRdb has only the in-frame clones, and not every one. Here the sample spans more than 85,000 clones, about 93% being singletons. Sequences were obtained from CD4+ T cells sorted from blood. V gene TRBV9 combines with J gene TRBJ2-3, with 14 nucleotides matching TRBD2. The TCR was taken from a human donor in good health. The CDR3 loop is CASSVGTGLAGVWDTDTQYF. The CDR3 nucleotides read TGTGCCAGCAGCGTAGGGACGGGACTAGCGGGAGTTTGGGATACAGATACGCAGTATTTT.